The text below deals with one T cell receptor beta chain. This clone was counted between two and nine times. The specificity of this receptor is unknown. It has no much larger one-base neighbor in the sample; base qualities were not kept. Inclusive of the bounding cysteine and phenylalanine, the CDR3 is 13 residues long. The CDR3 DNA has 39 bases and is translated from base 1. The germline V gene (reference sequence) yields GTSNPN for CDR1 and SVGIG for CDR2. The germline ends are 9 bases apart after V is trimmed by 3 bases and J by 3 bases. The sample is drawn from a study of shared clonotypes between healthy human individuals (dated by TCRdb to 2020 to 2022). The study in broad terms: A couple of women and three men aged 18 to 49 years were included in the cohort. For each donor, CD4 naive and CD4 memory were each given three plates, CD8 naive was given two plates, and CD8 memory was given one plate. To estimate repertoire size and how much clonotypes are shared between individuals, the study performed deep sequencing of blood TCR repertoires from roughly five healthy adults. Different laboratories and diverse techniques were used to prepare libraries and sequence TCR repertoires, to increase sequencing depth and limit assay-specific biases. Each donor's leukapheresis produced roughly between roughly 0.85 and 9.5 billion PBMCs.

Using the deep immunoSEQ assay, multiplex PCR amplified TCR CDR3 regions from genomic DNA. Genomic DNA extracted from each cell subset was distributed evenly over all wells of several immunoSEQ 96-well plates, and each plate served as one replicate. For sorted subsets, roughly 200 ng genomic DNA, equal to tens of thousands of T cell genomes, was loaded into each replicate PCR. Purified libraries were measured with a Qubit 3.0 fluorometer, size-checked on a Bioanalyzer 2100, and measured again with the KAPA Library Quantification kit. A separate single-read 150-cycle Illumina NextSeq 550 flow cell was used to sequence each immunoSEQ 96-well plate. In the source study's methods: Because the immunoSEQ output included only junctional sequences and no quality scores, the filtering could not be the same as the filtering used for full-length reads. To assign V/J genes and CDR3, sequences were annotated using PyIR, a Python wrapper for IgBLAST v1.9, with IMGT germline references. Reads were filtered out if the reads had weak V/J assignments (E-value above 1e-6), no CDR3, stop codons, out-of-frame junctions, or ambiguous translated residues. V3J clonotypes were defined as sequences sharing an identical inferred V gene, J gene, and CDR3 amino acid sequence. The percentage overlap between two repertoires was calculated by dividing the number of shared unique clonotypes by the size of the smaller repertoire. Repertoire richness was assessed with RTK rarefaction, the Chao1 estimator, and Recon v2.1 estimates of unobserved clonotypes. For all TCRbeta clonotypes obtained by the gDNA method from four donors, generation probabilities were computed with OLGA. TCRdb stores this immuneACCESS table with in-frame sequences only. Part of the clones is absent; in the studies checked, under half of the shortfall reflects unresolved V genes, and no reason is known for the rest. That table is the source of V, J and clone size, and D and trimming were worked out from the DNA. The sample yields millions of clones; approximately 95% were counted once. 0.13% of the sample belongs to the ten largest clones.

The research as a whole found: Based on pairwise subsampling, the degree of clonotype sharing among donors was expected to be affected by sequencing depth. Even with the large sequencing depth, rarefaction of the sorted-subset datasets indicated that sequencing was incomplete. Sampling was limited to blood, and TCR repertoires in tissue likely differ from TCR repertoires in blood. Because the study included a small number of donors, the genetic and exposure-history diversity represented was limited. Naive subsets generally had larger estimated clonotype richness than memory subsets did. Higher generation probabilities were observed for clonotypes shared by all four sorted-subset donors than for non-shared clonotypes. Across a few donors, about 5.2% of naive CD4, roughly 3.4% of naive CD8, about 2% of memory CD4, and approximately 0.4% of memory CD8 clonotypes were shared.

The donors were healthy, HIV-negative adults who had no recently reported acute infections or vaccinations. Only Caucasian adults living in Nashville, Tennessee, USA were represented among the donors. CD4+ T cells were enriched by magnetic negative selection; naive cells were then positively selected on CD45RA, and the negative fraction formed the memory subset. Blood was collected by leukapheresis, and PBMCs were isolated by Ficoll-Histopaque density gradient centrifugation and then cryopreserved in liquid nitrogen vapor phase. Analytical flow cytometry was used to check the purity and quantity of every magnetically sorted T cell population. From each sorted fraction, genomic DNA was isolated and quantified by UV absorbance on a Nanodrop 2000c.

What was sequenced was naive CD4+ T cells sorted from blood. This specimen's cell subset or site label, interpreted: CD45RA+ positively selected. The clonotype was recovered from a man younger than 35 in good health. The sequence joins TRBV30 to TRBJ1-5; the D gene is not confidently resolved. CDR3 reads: CAWSGRLNQPQHF. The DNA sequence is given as TGTGCCTGGAGCGGGAGGCTCAATCAGCCCCAGCATTTT.